The 18 T cell receptor beta chains given below trace back to one sample, sequenced in a study of T-cell reconstitution after alpha-beta-depleted transplantation in children. Construction of the TCRbeta library involved unique molecular identifiers. Each CDR3 protein gets one entry after TCRdb re-called the PCR reads with MiXCR. This sample has some 220,000 distinct CDR3 sequences, with about 11% found just once. The sample was PBMCs, taken before TCRalphabeta/CD19-depleted stem cell transplant. The origin of the receptors is a child less than two years old with acute myeloid leukemia, due to receive a stem cell transplant.

On this clonotype: Since a much larger clone is just one base distant, this may be a read error. The V gene is TRBV5-4, the J gene TRBJ2-1; D possibly corresponds to TRBD1 (6 bases). Germline CDR1 is SGHNT and CDR2 is YYREEE (reference sequence). CDR3 length: 15 amino acids. The CDR3 sequence is CASSADRYLYNKQFF. The CDR3 DNA sequence: TGTGCCAGCAGCGCCGACAGGTATCTCTACAATAAGCAGTTCTTC.

This clonotype was seen at least ten times. This chain connects TRBV5-6 to TRBJ1-2; D is unresolved. V was shortened by 0 bases and J by 2 bases, with 5 bases between the two germline ends. The CDR3 runs to 13 residues. Germline V gene data show CDR1 as SGHDT and CDR2 as YYEEEE. This CDR3 reads CASSLGMNYGYTF. The DNA for the CDR3 is TGTGCCAGCAGCTTGGGGATGAACTATGGCTACACCTTC.

Many counts were recorded for this clonotype. V usage is TRBV5-1 and J usage is TRBJ2-5; D gene uncertain. Germline CDR1 is SGHRS and CDR2 is YFSETQ. V was shortened by 5 bases and J by 3 bases, with 5 bases between the two germline ends. The CDR3 has 11 residues. The CDR3 coding sequence is TGCGCCAGCAGAGAGGAAGAGACCCAGTACTTC. Its protein product is CASREEETQYF. The full variable domain, rest sourced from reference TRBV5-1 and TRBJ2-5, is KAGVTQTPRYLIKTRGQQVTLSCSPISGHRSVSWYQQTPGQGLQFLFEYFSETQRNKGNFPGRFSGRQFSNSRSEMNVSTLELGDSALYLCASREEETQYFGPGTRLLVL.

This clonotype was picked up many times. The chain links TRBV29-1 to TRBJ1-5, with 7 positions matching TRBD1. Germline assignment: CDR1 SQVTM and CDR2 ANQGSEA. The CDR3 length is 13 residues. V lost 2 bases to trimming and J lost 7 bases; unmatched junction nucleotides: 5. DNA of the CDR3: TGCAGCGTTGAAACAGGGGAGGAACAGCCCCAGCATTTT. This translates into CSVETGEEQPQHF.

This clonotype appeared many times. This chain uses TRBV19 with TRBJ2-1; D remains ambiguous. This CDR3 is built from 11 residues. Between the trimmed V and J ends, which lost 5 bases and 10 bases, there was a span of 9 bases. Germline assignment: CDR1 LNHDA and CDR2 SQIVND (reference sequence). The CDR3 here is CASSSYREQFF. The DNA of the CDR3 is TGTGCCAGTAGTTCCTACCGAGAGCAGTTCTTC. Full variable domain (remainder filled in from reference TRBV19 and TRBJ2-1): DGGITQSPKYLFRKEGQNVTLSCEQNLNHDAMYWYRQDPGQGLRLIYYSQIVNDFQKGDIAEGYSVSREKKESFPLTVTSAQKNPTAFYLCASSSYREQFFGPGTRLTVL.

This clonotype was recorded at least ten times. The J gene is TRBJ2-6, the V gene TRBV10-3, with D possibly being TRBD2 (5 bases). Trimming took 8 bases from V and 0 from J, leaving 8 bases between them. Germline assignment: CDR1 ENHRY and CDR2 SYGVKD. This CDR3 comprises 14 residues. The CDR3 here is CAIALASGANVLTF. The DNA for the CDR3 is TGTGCCATCGCCCTAGCCTCTGGGGCCAACGTCCTGACTTTC.

This clonotype was seen many times. The rearrangement links TRBV7-2 to TRBJ2-7; no clear D. Germline CDR1 is SGHTA and CDR2 is FQGNSA. Trimming removed 5 bases at V and 5 bases at J, with 16 bases between. The CDR3 consists of 14 residues. CDR3 region: CASSLGLVVHEQYF. In DNA, the CDR3 is TGTGCCAGCAGCCTAGGCCTAGTAGTCCACGAGCAGTACTTC.

Many counts were recorded for this clonotype. CDR3: CASSPGTGDQPQHF. DNA of the CDR3: TGTGCCAGCAGTCCGGGGACAGGGGATCAGCCCCAGCATTTT. The chain uses TRBV6-5 and TRBJ1-5, with 10 bases aligning to TRBD1. Germline-derived CDR1 and CDR2 are MNHEY and SVGAGI. J gave up 5 bases and V 5 bases, and 3 bases lay outside the gene matches. This CDR3 region has 14 residues.

This clonotype has ten or more counts. This chain links TRBV7-2 with TRBJ1-3; 9 bases line up with TRBD1. This CDR3 comprises 16 residues. Per germline, CDR1 SGHTA and CDR2 FQGNSA. V lost 0 bases to trimming and J lost 2 bases; unmatched junction nucleotides: 2. The chain's CDR3 is CASSLAGTGPGNTIYF. The CDR3 DNA sequence: TGTGCCAGCAGCTTAGCGGGGACAGGGCCTGGAAACACCATATATTTT. The full variable domain, with the rest looked up from reference TRBV7-2 and TRBJ1-3, is GAGVSQSPSNKVTEKGKDVELRCDPISGHTALYWYRQSLGQGLEFLIYFQGNSAPDKSGLPSDRFSAERTGGSVSTLTIQRTQQEDSAVYLCASSLAGTGPGNTIYFGEGSWLTVV.

This clonotype was counted many times. V gene TRBV20-1 combines with J gene TRBJ1-2; no definite D call. Between the trimmed V and J ends, which lost 8 bases and 4 bases, there was a span of 17 bases. The V gene's germline CDR1 is DFQATT and CDR2 SNEGSKA (reference sequence). The CDR3 runs 13 residues. CDR3: CSPRGEPGYGYTF. CDR3 nucleotides: TGCAGTCCCCGCGGGGAACCGGGCTATGGCTACACCTTC.

In this sample, this clonotype turned up many times. The gene calls are TRBV5-1 and TRBJ1-1; D unresolved. The germline CDR1 and CDR2 sequences are SGHRS and YFSETQ. This CDR3 has 11 amino acids. Trimming left V 3 bases short and J 6 bases short, with 6 bases between. The CDR3 DNA sequence: TGCGCCAGCAGCTCAAGACCTGAAGCTTTCTTT. It specifies CASSSRPEAFF. Variable domain in full (rest from reference TRBV5-1 and TRBJ1-1): KAGVTQTPRYLIKTRGQQVTLSCSPISGHRSVSWYQQTPGQGLQFLFEYFSETQRNKGNFPGRFSGRQFSNSRSEMNVSTLELGDSALYLCASSSRPEAFFGQGTRLTVV.

The chain recombines TRBV27 with TRBJ2-7, with 11 bases aligning to TRBD1. In germline, CDR1 is MNHEY, CDR2 SMNVEV (reference sequence). The CDR3 has 17 amino acids. V lost 2 bases and J lost 0; bases outside the gene matches: 6. The CDR3 reads CASSLGGTGGYSYEQYF. DNA of the CDR3: TGTGCCAGCAGTTTAGGGGGGACAGGGGGATACTCCTACGAGCAGTACTTC.

This clonotype was recorded many times. The CDR3 protein is CASSPGASYEQYF. In nucleotides, the CDR3 is TGTGCCAGCTCCCCGGGAGCTTCCTACGAGCAGTACTTC. This sequence joins TRBV2 and TRBJ2-7, with D possibly matching TRBD2 (6 bases). This CDR3 has 13 amino acids. V gave up 8 bases and J gave up 1 base, with 12 bases separating them. Germline assignment: CDR1 SNHLY and CDR2 FYNNEI.

At least ten counts were recorded for this clonotype. This CDR3 is CSAPLFSGNEQFF. The DNA of the CDR3 is TGCAGTGCGCCTCTGTTTAGCGGAAATGAGCAGTTCTTC. The rearrangement links TRBV20-1 to TRBJ2-1, with a weak D call TRBD2 (6 bases). Trimming took 6 bases from V and 7 from J, leaving 16 bases between them. This CDR3 region has 13 residues. Per the germline V gene, CDR1 is DFQATT and CDR2 is SNEGSKA (reference sequence).

The table lists this clonotype with many counts. The chain carries TRBV7-9 and TRBJ1-1, with a weak D call TRBD1 (5 bases). Germline V CDR1 and CDR2: SEHNR, FQNEAQ (reference sequence). V dropped 2 bases and J dropped 8 bases, with 9 bases sitting between them. This CDR3 contains 12 residues. This chain's CDR3 is CASSLRDGEAFF. CDR3 in DNA: TGTGCCAGCAGCTTACGGGACGGAGAAGCTTTCTTT.

In its sample, this clonotype was seen many times. The rearrangement joins TRBV7-7 to TRBJ1-5; D gene uncertain. V was pared by 5 bases and J by 4 bases, with 9 bases between. Germline CDR1 reads SSHAT; CDR2 reads FNYEAQ (reference sequence). The CDR3 is 13 amino acids. The CDR3 sequence: CASSPAGNQPQHF. The CDR3 region has the DNA TGTGCCAGCAGCCCAGCGGGGAATCAGCCCCAGCATTTT.

This clonotype appeared a few times. A read error may explain this, as a much larger clone is one base away. The chain has TRBV6-4 and TRBJ2-7, with 12 nucleotides matching TRBD2. CDR3 size: 13 residues. The junction had 3 bases not matched to a gene; V was cut back by 6 bases and J by 6 bases. Germline CDR1 reads MRHNA; CDR2 reads SNTAGT. The CDR3 reads CASRTSGSSEQYF. The CDR3 DNA reads as TGTGCCAGCAGGACTAGCGGGAGTAGCGAGCAGTACTTC.

This clonotype was seen many times. The rearrangement links TRBV20-1 to TRBJ2-2, with D maybe TRBD2 (6 bases). V was pared by 5 bases and J by 1 base, with 11 bases between. Looked up from germline, CDR1 is DFQATT and CDR2 is SNEGSKA (reference sequence). CDR3 size: 14 residues. CDR3: CSAHRRGNTGELFF. CDR3 DNA sequence: TGCAGTGCTCACAGGCGGGGGAACACCGGGGAGCTGTTTTTT.